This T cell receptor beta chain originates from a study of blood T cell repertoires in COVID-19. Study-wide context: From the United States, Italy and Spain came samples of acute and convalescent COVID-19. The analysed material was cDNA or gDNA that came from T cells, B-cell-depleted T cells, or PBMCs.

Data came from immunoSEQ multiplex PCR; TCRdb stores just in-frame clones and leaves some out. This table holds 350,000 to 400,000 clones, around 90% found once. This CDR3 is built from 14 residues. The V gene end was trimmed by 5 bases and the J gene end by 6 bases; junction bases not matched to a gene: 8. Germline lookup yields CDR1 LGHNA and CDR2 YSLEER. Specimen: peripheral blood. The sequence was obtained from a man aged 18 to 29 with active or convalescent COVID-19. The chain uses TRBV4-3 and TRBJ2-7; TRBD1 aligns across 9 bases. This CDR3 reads CASSDGTGNFEQYF. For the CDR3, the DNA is TGCGCCAGCAGCGACGGGACAGGGAATTTCGAGCAGTACTTC.